The T cell receptor (beta chain) under discussion was sequenced for a study of regulatory T cells in long-lasting Graves disease. Libraries of TCR beta came from iRepertoire HTBI primers plus Arm-PCR of CDR3 regions. A single record per CDR3 protein comes from TCRdb applying MiXCR to the multiplex PCR reads. The table lists 350,000 to 550,000 distinct CDR3 sequences, 14% of them singletons. Per germline, CDR1 SEHNR and CDR2 FQNEAQ (reference sequence). Unmatched junction bases numbered 14, after V lost 9 bases and J lost 7 bases. CDR3 length: 16 residues. Time point denoted: newly diagnosed GD, antithyroid drugs for less than 3 months. TCR sequences were obtained from RNA taken from PBMCs. The data were also submitted as part of a second study, on T cells in Graves' hyperthyroidism and ophthalmopathy. As that study records: In the first-round RT-PCR of the TCR CDR3, the HTBI primer set was used.

The sequencing here drew on peripheral blood mononuclear cells (PBMCs), taken at new diagnosis, from a patient treated with antithyroid drugs. The receptor comes from a woman in her 50s with Graves disease. The V call is TRBV7-9, the J call TRBJ2-1; 11 nucleotides align to TRBD2. The chain's CDR3 is CASPNGASGRPNEQFF. CDR3 bases: TGTGCCAGTCCCAATGGGGCTAGCGGGAGGCCGAATGAGCAGTTCTTC.